Below, 23 T cell receptor beta chains from the same sample are listed, as sequenced in a study of beta chain features in type 1 diabetes. Points from the study as a whole: In all four CD4+ subsets, TCRB CDR3 length was significantly, moderately reduced in type 1 diabetes.

TCRB transcripts that were expressed got sequenced, as all of the isolated RNA had been reverse transcribed. Repertoires were generated with immunoSEQ multiplex PCR, while TCRdb's copy carries only in-frame clones and drops some. The sample lists hundreds of thousands of clones, roughly an eighth occurring once. Which antigens these TCRs recognize remains unknown. The source material was naive CD4+ T cells from blood. These TCRs come from a man in his late teens or twenties with type 1 diabetes.

The CDR3 DNA reads as TGTGCCAGCATGAGGGACTATGGCTACACCTTC. This codes for CASMRDYGYTF. The J gene is TRBJ1-2, the V gene TRBV6-1; D gene uncertain. Trimming removed 7 bases at V and 3 bases at J, with 6 bases between. This CDR3 has 11 amino acids. Germline CDR1 is MNHNS and CDR2 is SASEGT.

This chain links TRBV11-3 with TRBJ2-3; 9 bases line up with TRBD2. Germline values: CDR1 SGHNT, CDR2 YENEEA. V shed 1 base, J shed 4 bases, and the junction held 3 bases outside the gene matches. This CDR3 is built from 15 residues. CDR3 protein: CASSLGGGAADTQYF. Written as DNA, the CDR3 is TGTGCCAGCAGCTTAGGCGGGGGGGCCGCAGATACGCAGTATTTT.

V is TRBV28 and J is TRBJ2-3, with D maybe TRBD1 (5 bases). Trimming took off 10 bases at V and 5 bases at J, with 13 bases between the two ends. Germline values: CDR1 MDHEN, CDR2 SYDVKM. The CDR3 contains 12 residues. Here the CDR3 DNA reads TGTGCCACCATGGACATCATAGATACGCAGTATTTT. This sequence encodes CATMDIIDTQYF.

In this sample, this clone turned up a few times. V gene TRBV7-9 combines with J gene TRBJ1-5; D call uncertain. The germline V gene encodes CDR1 SEHNR and CDR2 FQNEAQ (reference sequence). The CDR3 is made up of 12 amino acids. Trimming took off 5 bases at V and 11 bases at J, with 13 bases between the two ends. CDR3 coding DNA: TGTGCCAGCAGCACGTCACACTTGGCCCAGCATTTT. It encodes CASSTSHLAQHF.

The chain couples TRBV7-8 to TRBJ2-1; TRBD2 aligns across 8 bases. The V segment lost 0 bases and the J segment 0 bases; nucleotides outside the gene matches: 10. This CDR3 is 19 amino acids long. Germline CDR1 is SGHVS and CDR2 is FQNEAQ. The CDR3 bases are TGTGCCAGCAGCTTAGCGCGAGGGCGGGGGGATCCCTCCTACAATGAGCAGTTCTTC. Protein sequence: CASSLARGRGDPSYNEQFF.

This clone was seen a few times. The chain couples TRBV18 to TRBJ1-2, with a weak D call TRBD1 (5 bases). CDR1 and CDR2 from the germline V gene are KGHSH and LQKENI. This CDR3 has 12 amino acids. Trimming removed 2 bases at V and 7 bases at J, with 8 bases between. As DNA, the CDR3 is TGTGCCAGCTCACCAGACAGCTCTGGCTACACCTTC. Its translation: CASSPDSSGYTF.

This clone was observed a few times. The gene calls are TRBV4-3 and TRBJ2-7; D tentatively reads TRBD1 or TRBD2 (5 bases each). Trimming cost V 0 bases and J 6 bases, with 15 bases left between them. Germline CDR1 LGHNA, CDR2 YSLEER. The CDR3 length is 15 residues. The CDR3, as DNA: TGCGCCAGCAGCCAAGAGGGCAGGTGGGGGAGCGAGCAGTACTTC. It translates to CASSQEGRWGSEQYF.

This clone was observed a handful of times. The V gene is TRBV7-2, the J gene TRBJ2-7; D ambiguous. V lost 1 base and J 0 bases, leaving 10 bases between the germline ends. Germline CDR1 SGHTA, CDR2 FQGNSA. The CDR3 runs 15 residues. CDR3: CASSLVTGASYEQYF. The CDR3 nucleotides read TGTGCCAGCAGCTTAGTCACGGGTGCCTCCTACGAGCAGTACTTC.

Only a few counts were recorded for this clone. This rearrangement joins TRBV9 to TRBJ2-5, with D uncertain. CDR1 SGDLS and CDR2 YYNGEE come from the germline V gene. The CDR3 extends over 13 amino acids. V was pared by 4 bases and J by 5 bases, with 12 bases between. CDR3 protein: CASSFRGDETQYF. CDR3 DNA sequence: TGTGCCAGCAGCTTTAGAGGTGATGAGACCCAGTACTTC.

The rearrangement uses TRBV14 and TRBJ1-2, with D uncertain. The CDR3 has 14 residues. Germline-derived CDR1 and CDR2 are SGHDN and FVKESK. V dropped 4 bases and J dropped 8 bases, with 17 bases sitting between them. The CDR3 spells CASSRDRGTGGYTF. In DNA, the CDR3 is TGTGCCAGCAGCCGAGACCGGGGAACGGGGGGCTACACCTTC.

This chain uses TRBV28 with TRBJ1-6; 9 positions match TRBD1. This CDR3 contains 16 residues. Unmatched junction bases numbered 6, after V lost 2 bases and J lost 7 bases. Germline CDR1 reads MDHEN; CDR2 reads SYDVKM. CDR3 DNA: TGTGCCAGCAGTTTAGGGGGGACAGGGACAAATTCACCCCTCCACTTT. It encodes CASSLGGTGTNSPLHF.

Comment on this clone: Other DNA sequences in the sample encode the same CDR3. The chain has TRBV30 and TRBJ1-5; D gene unclear. The CDR3 spans 13 residues. The germline V gene has CDR1 GTSNPN and CDR2 SVGIG (reference sequence). The V gene lost 2 bases and the J gene lost 3 bases, with 8 bases spanning the gap. CDR3 in DNA: TGTGCCTGGAGTCCCGACTCCAATCAGCCCCAGCATTTT. Encoded protein: CAWSPDSNQPQHF.

This clone showed up just a few times. J is TRBJ2-4 and V is TRBV30; unclear D gene. V dropped 5 bases and J dropped 0 bases, with 23 bases sitting between them. Germline V gene data show CDR1 as GTSNPN and CDR2 as SVGIG (reference sequence). The CDR3 is 18 residues long. CDR3: CAWGDSGAGAIAKNIQYF. Written as DNA, the CDR3 is TGTGCCTGGGGCGACTCGGGCGCCGGAGCAATAGCCAAAAACATTCAGTACTTC.

This chain uses TRBV13 with TRBJ1-2; TRBD1 is a possible D gene (5 bases). The CDR3 is 13 amino acids. V lost 5 bases, J lost 2 bases, and 9 bases lay in between. The germline V gene encodes CDR1 PRHDT and CDR2 FYEKMQ (reference sequence). CDR3 DNA sequence: TGTGCCAGCAGCCTCGGGGGAAACTATGGCTACACCTTC. It encodes CASSLGGNYGYTF.

This CDR3 reads CASSLMAGGHADTQYF. In DNA form, the CDR3 reads TGTGCCAGCAGCTTAATGGCGGGAGGTCATGCAGATACGCAGTATTTT. The chain has TRBV7-9 and TRBJ2-3; TRBD2 agrees at 8 bases. From germline, CDR1 is SEHNR and CDR2 FQNEAQ (reference sequence). V was clipped by 2 bases and J by 4 bases; unmatched bases: 8. This CDR3 is built from 16 residues.

The chain carries TRBV7-2 and TRBJ2-5; D uncertain. Trimming shortened V by 5 bases and J by 2 bases, and 15 bases separated the two germline ends. The CDR3 spans 15 residues. Germline CDR1 and CDR2: SGHTA and FQGNSA. CDR3 region: CASSQNGLHQETQYF. CDR3 in DNA: TGTGCCAGCAGCCAGAACGGGCTGCATCAAGAGACCCAGTACTTC.

In its sample, this clone was seen a few times. This chain uses TRBV20-1 with TRBJ2-3; possibly TRBD2 for D (5 bases). The ends were cut back, 5 bases at V and 7 bases at J, with 10 bases in the middle. CDR1 is DFQATT, CDR2 SNEGSKA, per germline (reference sequence). The CDR3 has 11 residues. The chain's CDR3 is CSAAKDYTQYF. CDR3 in DNA: TGCAGTGCTGCCAAGGACTATACGCAGTATTTT.

The V and J genes are TRBV28 and TRBJ2-1, with D tentatively TRBD1 (5 bases). This CDR3 has 16 amino acids. CDR1 is MDHEN and CDR2 is SYDVKM in the germline V gene. Trimming left V 4 bases short and J 2 bases short, with 15 bases between. CDR3 bases: TGTGCCAGCAGTTCCGGCGGCAGGGTTGCCTACAATGAGCAGTTCTTC. Amino acid sequence: CASSSGGRVAYNEQFF.

V is TRBV4-1 and J is TRBJ2-7; weak D call: TRBD1 (5 bases). Germline assignment: CDR1 MGHRA and CDR2 YSYEKL. Between the trimmed V and J ends, which lost 2 bases and 3 bases, there was a span of 17 bases. This CDR3 has 16 residues. CDR3 nucleotides: TGCGCCAGCAGCCAACAAGAGTGGGGCATGCTCTACGAGCAGTACTTC. The encoded protein is CASSQQEWGMLYEQYF.

V and J are TRBV30 and TRBJ1-1; the match to TRBD1 covers 8 bases. The V gene end was trimmed by 3 bases and the J gene end by 1 base; junction bases not matched to a gene: 7. The CDR3 covers 15 residues. From germline, CDR1 is GTSNPN and CDR2 SVGIG (reference sequence). The CDR3 region has the DNA TGTGCCTGGAGAATATTCGGGACAGGGAACACTGAAGCTTTCTTT. Translating it yields CAWRIFGTGNTEAFF.

The table lists this clone with a few counts. The chain has TRBV10-2 and TRBJ2-5; D gene unclear. The V and J ends lost 2 bases and 6 bases respectively, with 4 bases between them. The CDR3 has 11 amino acids. Germline V CDR1 and CDR2: WSHSY, SAAADI. The CDR3 DNA reads TGCGCCAGCAGTGAGAGGAAGACCCAGTACTTC. It is translated as CASSERKTQYF.

The V gene is TRBV4-3, the J gene TRBJ2-2; no definite D call. The CDR3 has 17 amino acids. V was shortened by 0 bases and J by 1 base, with 12 bases between the two germline ends. Germline loops: CDR1 LGHNA, CDR2 YSLEER. This CDR3 is CASSQDSGRQNTGELFF. In nucleotides, the CDR3 is TGCGCCAGCAGCCAAGATTCTGGCAGGCAGAACACCGGGGAGCTGTTTTTT.

The chain uses TRBV5-4 and TRBJ1-2, with 8 bases fitting TRBD1. J was trimmed by 3 bases and V by 5 bases; bases with no gene match: 12. The CDR3 has 16 residues. Looked up from germline, CDR1 is SGHNT and CDR2 is YYREEE (reference sequence). CDR3 protein: CASSYPRGLLDYGYTF. CDR3 nucleotide sequence: TGTGCCAGCAGTTACCCCAGGGGGCTTTTAGACTATGGCTACACCTTC.